This is a list of T cell receptor beta chains from one sample in a study of identifying expanded T cells in peripheral blood. The table came from immunoSEQ multiplex PCR; TCRdb's copy has only in-frame clones and leaves some out. The sample holds 60,000 or so clones, approximately 83% seen once. The sample consisted of blood. The source is a person between 18 and 69 years old in good health. The CDR3 runs from the conserved cysteine through the conserved F or W. D genes are given only for firm matches. Not all rows give a size; the values are once, few, many and, for expanded clones, a class.

TRBJ2-7 . . TRBV9 TGTGCCAGCAGCGTAGAGGTGGGCGAGTACGAGCAGTACTTC CASSVEVGEYEQYF
TRBJ2-5 . . TRBV11-2 TGTGCCAGCAGCCGCGACAGGTCAGAGACCCAGTACTTC CASSRDRSETQYF
TRBJ2-1 . few TRBV13 TGTGCCAGCAGCTTAGAAAAAGGAGATGCGTCCTACAATGAGCAGTTCTTC CASSLEKGDASYNEQFF
TRBJ2-7 . . TRBV5-1 TGCGCCAGCAGCTTGGTCGCAGGGGAAACCTACGAGCAGTACTTC CASSLVAGETYEQYF
TRBJ2-6 . few TRBV9 TGTGCCAGCAGCGTGGGGGGCTTATCAAGGTCTGGGGCCAACGTCCTGACTTTC CASSVGGLSRSGANVLTF
TRBJ2-7 TRBD1 once TRBV5-1 TGCGCCAGCAGCCCAACCGGGACAGGGAAGGAGCAGTACTTC CASSPTGTGKEQYF
TRBJ1-2 TRBD1 . TRBV16 TGTGCCAGCAGCCGCGGACAGGGGAGGTACACCTTC CASSRGQGRYTF
TRBJ1-6 . . TRBV7-9 TGTGCCAGCAGCTTAGTCGGGGTCCATAATTCACCCCTCCACTTT CASSLVGVHNSPLHF
TRBJ1-4 . . TRBV30 TGTGCCTGGGCCCGAAAGAACCAAGGGGAAAAACTGTTTTTT CAWARKNQGEKLFF
TRBJ2-3 TRBD2 . TRBV7-8 TGTGCCAGCAGCGGACCGCGGGGGGCGTCAGATACGCAGTATTTT CASSGPRGASDTQYF
TRBJ2-3 TRBD2 . TRBV5-1 TGCGCCAGCAGCGAAGGCAGCGGGGTCACAGATACGCAGTATTTT CASSEGSGVTDTQYF
TRBJ2-3 TRBD2 many TRBV5-1 TGCGCCAGCAGCTCGAAAGCCGGGACTAGCGGGACAGATACGCAGTATTTT CASSSKAGTSGTDTQYF